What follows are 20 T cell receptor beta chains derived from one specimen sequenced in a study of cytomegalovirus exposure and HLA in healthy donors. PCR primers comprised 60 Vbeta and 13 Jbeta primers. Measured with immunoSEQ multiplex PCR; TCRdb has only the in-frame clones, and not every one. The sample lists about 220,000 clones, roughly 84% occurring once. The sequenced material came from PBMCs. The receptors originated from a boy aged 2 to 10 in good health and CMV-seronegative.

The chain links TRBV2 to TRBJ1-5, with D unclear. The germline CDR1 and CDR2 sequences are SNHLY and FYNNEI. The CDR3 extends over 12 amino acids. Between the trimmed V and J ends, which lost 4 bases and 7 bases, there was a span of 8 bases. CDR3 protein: CASSGGRQPQHF. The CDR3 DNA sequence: TGTGCCAGCAGTGGCGGGAGGCAGCCCCAGCATTTT.

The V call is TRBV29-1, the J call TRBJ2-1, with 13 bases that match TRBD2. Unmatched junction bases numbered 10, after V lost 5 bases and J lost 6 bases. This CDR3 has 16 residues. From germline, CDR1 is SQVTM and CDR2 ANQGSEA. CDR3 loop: CSVPQLAGGPGNEQFF. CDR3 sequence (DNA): TGCAGCGTTCCCCAACTAGCGGGGGGGCCGGGCAATGAGCAGTTCTTC.

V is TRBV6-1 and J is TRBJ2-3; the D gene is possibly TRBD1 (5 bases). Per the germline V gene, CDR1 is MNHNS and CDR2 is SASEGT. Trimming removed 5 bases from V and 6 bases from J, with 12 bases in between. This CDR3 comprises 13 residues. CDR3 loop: CASSQGPRDTQYF. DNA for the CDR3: TGTGCCAGCAGTCAGGGTCCTAGGGATACGCAGTATTTT.

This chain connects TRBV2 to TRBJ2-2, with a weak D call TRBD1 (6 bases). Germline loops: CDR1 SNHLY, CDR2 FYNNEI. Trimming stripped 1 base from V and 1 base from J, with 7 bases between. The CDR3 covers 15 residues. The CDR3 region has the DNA TGTGCCAGCAGTGAAGGGACAGAGAACACCGGGGAGCTGTTTTTT. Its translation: CASSEGTENTGELFF.

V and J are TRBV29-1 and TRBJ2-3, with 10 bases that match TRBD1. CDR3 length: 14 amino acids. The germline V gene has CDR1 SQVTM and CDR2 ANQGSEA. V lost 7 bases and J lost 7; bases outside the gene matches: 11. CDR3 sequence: CSANTGTGENTQYF. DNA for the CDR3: TGCAGCGCTAATACCGGGACAGGGGAGAATACGCAGTATTTT.

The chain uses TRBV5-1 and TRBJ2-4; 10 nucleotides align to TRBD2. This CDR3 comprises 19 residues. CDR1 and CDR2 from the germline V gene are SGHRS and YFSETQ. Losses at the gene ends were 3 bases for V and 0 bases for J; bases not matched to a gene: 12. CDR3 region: CASSSDLAGVGLAKNIQYF. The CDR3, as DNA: TGCGCCAGCAGCTCGGATCTAGCGGGAGTGGGGCTAGCCAAAAACATTCAGTACTTC. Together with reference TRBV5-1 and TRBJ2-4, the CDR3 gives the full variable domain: KAGVTQTPRYLIKTRGQQVTLSCSPISGHRSVSWYQQTPGQGLQFLFEYFSETQRNKGNFPGRFSGRQFSNSRSEMNVSTLELGDSALYLCASSSDLAGVGLAKNIQYFGAGTRLSVL.

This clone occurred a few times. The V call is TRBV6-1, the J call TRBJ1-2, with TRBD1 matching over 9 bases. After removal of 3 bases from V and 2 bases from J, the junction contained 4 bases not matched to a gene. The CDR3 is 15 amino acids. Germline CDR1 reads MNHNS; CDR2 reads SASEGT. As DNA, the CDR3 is TGTGCCAGCAGTGATTACAGGGGGCCGAACTATGGCTACACCTTC. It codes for CASSDYRGPNYGYTF.

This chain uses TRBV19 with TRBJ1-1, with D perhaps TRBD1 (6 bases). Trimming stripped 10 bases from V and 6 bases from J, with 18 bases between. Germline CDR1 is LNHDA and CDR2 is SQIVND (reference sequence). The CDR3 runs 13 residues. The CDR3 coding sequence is TGTGCCACCTCAACGGGGGGGCTGGCTGAAGCTTTCTTT. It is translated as CATSTGGLAEAFF. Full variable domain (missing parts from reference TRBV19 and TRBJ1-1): DGGITQSPKYLFRKEGQNVTLSCEQNLNHDAMYWYRQDPGQGLRLIYYSQIVNDFQKGDIAEGYSVSREKKESFPLTVTSAQKNPTAFYLCATSTGGLAEAFFGQGTRLTVV.

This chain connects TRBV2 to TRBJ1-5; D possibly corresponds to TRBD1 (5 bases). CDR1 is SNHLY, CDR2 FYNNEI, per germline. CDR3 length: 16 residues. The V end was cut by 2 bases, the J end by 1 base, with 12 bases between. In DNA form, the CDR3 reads TGTGCCAGCAGTGAAATAGGGGCTGGAAGCAATCAGCCCCAGCATTTT. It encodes CASSEIGAGSNQPQHF.

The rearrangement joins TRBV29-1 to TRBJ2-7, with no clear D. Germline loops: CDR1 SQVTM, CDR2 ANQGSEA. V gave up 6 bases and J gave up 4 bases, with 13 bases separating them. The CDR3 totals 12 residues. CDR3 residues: CSVMKGRYEQYF. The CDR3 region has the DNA TGCAGCGTCATGAAAGGCAGGTACGAGCAGTACTTC.

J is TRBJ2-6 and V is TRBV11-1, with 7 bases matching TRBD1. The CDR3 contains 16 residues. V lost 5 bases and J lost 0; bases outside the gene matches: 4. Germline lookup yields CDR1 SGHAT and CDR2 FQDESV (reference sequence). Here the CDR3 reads CASSTGVLSGANVLTF. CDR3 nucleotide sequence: TGTGCCAGCAGCACAGGGGTCCTCTCTGGGGCCAACGTCCTGACTTTC. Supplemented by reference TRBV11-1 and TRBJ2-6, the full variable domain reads EAEVAQSPRYKITEKSQAVAFWCDPISGHATLYWYRQILGQGPELLVQFQDESVVDDSQLPKDRFSAERLKGVDSTLKIQPAELGDSAMYLCASSTGVLSGANVLTFGAGSRLTVL.

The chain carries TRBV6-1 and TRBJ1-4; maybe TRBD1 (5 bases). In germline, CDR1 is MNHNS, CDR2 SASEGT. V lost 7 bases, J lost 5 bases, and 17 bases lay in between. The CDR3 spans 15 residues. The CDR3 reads CASTPVGGANEKLFF. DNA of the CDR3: TGTGCCAGCACCCCCGTCGGGGGAGCAAATGAAAAACTGTTTTTT.

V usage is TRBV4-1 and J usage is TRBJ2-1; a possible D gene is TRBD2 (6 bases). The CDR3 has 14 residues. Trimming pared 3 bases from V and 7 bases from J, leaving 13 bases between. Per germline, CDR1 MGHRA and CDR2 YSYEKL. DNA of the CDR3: TGCGCCAGCAGCCAGGTACTAGCTCTGAATGAGCAGTTCTTC. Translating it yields CASSQVLALNEQFF.

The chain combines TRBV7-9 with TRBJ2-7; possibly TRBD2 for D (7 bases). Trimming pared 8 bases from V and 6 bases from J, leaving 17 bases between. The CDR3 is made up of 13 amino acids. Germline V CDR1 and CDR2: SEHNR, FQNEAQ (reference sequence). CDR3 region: CASGGDIQGEQYF. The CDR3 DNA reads TGTGCCAGCGGGGGGGACATCCAGGGCGAGCAGTACTTC.

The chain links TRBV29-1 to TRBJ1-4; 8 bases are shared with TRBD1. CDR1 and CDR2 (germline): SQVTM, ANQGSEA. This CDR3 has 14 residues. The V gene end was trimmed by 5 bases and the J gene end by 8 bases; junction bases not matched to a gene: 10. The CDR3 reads CSVKPTGAEEKLFF. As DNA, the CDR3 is TGCAGCGTTAAACCGACAGGGGCGGAGGAAAAACTGTTTTTT.

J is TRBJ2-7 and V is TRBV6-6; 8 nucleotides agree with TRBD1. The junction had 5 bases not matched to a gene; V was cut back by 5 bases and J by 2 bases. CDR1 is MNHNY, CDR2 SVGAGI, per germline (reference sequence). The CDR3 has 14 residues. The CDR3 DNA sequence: TGTGCCAGCAGTACGCCAGGGGGCCCCTACGAGCAGTACTTC. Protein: CASSTPGGPYEQYF.

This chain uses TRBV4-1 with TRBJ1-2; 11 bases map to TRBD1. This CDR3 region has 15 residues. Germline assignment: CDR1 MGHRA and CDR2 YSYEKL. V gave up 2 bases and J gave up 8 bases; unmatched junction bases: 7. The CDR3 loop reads CASSQPGQGARGYTF. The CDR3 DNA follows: TGCGCCAGCAGCCAACCCGGACAGGGGGCAAGAGGCTACACCTTC.

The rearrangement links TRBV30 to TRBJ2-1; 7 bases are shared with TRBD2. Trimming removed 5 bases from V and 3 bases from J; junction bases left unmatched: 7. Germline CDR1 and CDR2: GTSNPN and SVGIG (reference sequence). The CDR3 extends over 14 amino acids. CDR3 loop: CAWGGEAGYNEQFF. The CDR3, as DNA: TGTGCCTGGGGGGGGGAGGCGGGCTACAATGAGCAGTTCTTC.

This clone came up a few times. The CDR3 spells CASSYNRGADTEAFF. DNA for the CDR3: TGTGCCAGCAGTTACAACCGGGGGGCCGACACTGAAGCTTTCTTT. The chain has TRBV6-5 and TRBJ1-1; tentative D call: TRBD1 (6 bases). Germline lookup yields CDR1 MNHEY and CDR2 SVGAGI. The CDR3 is 15 residues long. V dropped 2 bases and J dropped 3 bases, with 13 bases sitting between them.

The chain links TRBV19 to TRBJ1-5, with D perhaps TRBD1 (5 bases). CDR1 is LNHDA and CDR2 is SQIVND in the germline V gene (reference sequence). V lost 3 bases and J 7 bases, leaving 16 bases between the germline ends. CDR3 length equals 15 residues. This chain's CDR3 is CASSISPGPGQPQHF. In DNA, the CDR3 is TGTGCCAGTAGTATCTCCCCAGGGCCCGGACAGCCCCAGCATTTT. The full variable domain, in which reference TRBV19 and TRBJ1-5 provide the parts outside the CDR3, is DGGITQSPKYLFRKEGQNVTLSCEQNLNHDAMYWYRQDPGQGLRLIYYSQIVNDFQKGDIAEGYSVSREKKESFPLTVTSAQKNPTAFYLCASSISPGPGQPQHFGDGTRLSIL.